The 32 T cell receptor beta chains below come from one sample, sequenced in a study of Ad26.COV2.S vaccination and SARS-CoV-2 variants. The method was immunoSEQ multiplex PCR; TCRdb's version includes in-frame clones alone and lacks a portion of them. Among more than 300,000 clones listed, about 86% were seen once. As for treatment: around 19 received Ad26.COV2.S at low or high dose, single or two shots; several received placebo; per-sample allocation not given. Following the first vaccine or placebo injection, samples were taken on day 63. The source was peripheral blood, collected in a trial of Ad26.COV2.S vaccine versus placebo. These receptor sequences come from a person between 18 and 65 years old who received the Ad26.COV2.S COVID-19 vaccine or a placebo.

The rearrangement links TRBV4-1 to TRBJ2-7; D is possibly TRBD1 (6 bases). The CDR3 extends over 18 amino acids. Trimming took 4 bases from V and 1 from J, leaving 23 bases between them. CDR1 is MGHRA, CDR2 YSYEKL, per germline. The CDR3 spells CASSPSQNTGFGSYEQYF. The CDR3 DNA follows: TGCGCCAGCAGCCCTTCTCAGAACACAGGGTTCGGGTCCTACGAGCAGTACTTC.

For this clone: In the same sample, other DNA sequences code for this CDR3. This chain joins TRBV9 and TRBJ2-2; D may be TRBD1 or TRBD2 (6 bases each). The CDR3 extends over 15 amino acids. Trimming shortened V by 4 bases and J by 3 bases, and 13 bases separated the two germline ends. Germline assignment: CDR1 SGDLS and CDR2 YYNGEE. DNA of the CDR3: TGTGCCAGCAGCCCAACAGGGACTTACACCGGGGAGCTGTTTTTT. Translating gives CASSPTGTYTGELFF.

This clone was observed a handful of times. This chain joins TRBV5-1 and TRBJ2-1; D remains ambiguous. This CDR3 comprises 13 residues. CDR1 SGHRS and CDR2 YFSETQ come from the germline V gene. The V gene lost 5 bases and the J gene lost 0 bases, with 6 bases spanning the gap. In nucleotides, the CDR3 is TGCGCCAGCAGTACGAGCTCCTACAATGAGCAGTTCTTC. Encoded protein: CASSTSSYNEQFF.

The chain combines TRBV7-3 with TRBJ2-6; D call uncertain. Trimming shortened V by 0 bases and J by 4 bases, and 4 bases separated the two germline ends. CDR1 is SGHTA, CDR2 FQGTGA, per germline. This CDR3 has 14 amino acids. The CDR3 DNA is TGTGCCAGCAGCTTAACTACAGGGGCCAACGTCCTGACTTTC. Protein sequence: CASSLTTGANVLTF.

The chain combines TRBV4-1 with TRBJ1-2, with TRBD1 matching over 11 bases. From germline, CDR1 is MGHRA and CDR2 YSYEKL. This CDR3 is built from 17 residues. Unmatched junction bases numbered 7, after V lost 2 bases and J lost 2 bases. The CDR3 sequence: CASSQPRTGGRNYGYTF. The CDR3 nucleotides are TGCGCCAGCAGCCAACCCAGGACAGGGGGCAGGAACTATGGCTACACCTTC.

This clone was recorded only once. The rearrangement uses TRBV3-1 (or the pseudogene TRBV3-2) and TRBJ1-4; D may be TRBD1 (5 bases). Trimming stripped 0 bases from V and 0 bases from J, with 29 bases between. This CDR3 has 23 amino acids. Per the germline V gene, CDR1 is LGHDT and CDR2 is YNNKEL (reference sequence). CDR3 in DNA: TGTGCCAGCAGCCAAGAACCCGGGACGACTTACCACTACCCTCCCACAACTAATGAAAAACTGTTTTTT. Its protein product is CASSQEPGTTYHYPPTTNEKLFF.

V usage is TRBV11-2 and J usage is TRBJ1-5; D possibly corresponds to TRBD1 (5 bases). The CDR3 has 13 residues. With 1 base removed from V and 10 bases from J, the gap between germline ends came to 11 bases. The V gene's germline CDR1 is SGHAT and CDR2 FQNNGV. The CDR3 DNA sequence: TGTGCCAGCAGCTTAGGACAGAACAAACCCCAGCATTTT. Its protein product is CASSLGQNKPQHF.

This clone came up once. One junction end does not reproduce the germline sequence, and a read error may be involved. This CDR3 reads CASSSRDFNCIF. The DNA of the CDR3 is TGTGCCAGCAGCTCCCGGGACTTTAACTGCATCTTT. J is TRBJ1-1 and V is TRBV7-2, with D perhaps matching TRBD1 (5 bases). The CDR3 is 12 residues long. Germline V lookup: CDR1 SGHTA, CDR2 FQGNSA.

The gene calls are TRBV5-1 and TRBJ2-3, with 10 bases that match TRBD1. The CDR3 is 16 amino acids. Germline CDR1 and CDR2: SGHRS and YFSETQ. The V and J ends lost 4 bases and 2 bases, in that order; junction bases with no gene match: 7. CDR3 nucleotides: TGCGCCAGCAGCAAGGGACAGGGGATTGACACAGATACGCAGTATTTT. Encoded protein: CASSKGQGIDTDTQYF.

The genes are TRBV6-5 and TRBJ1-2; D gene unclear. The CDR3 extends over 13 amino acids. The V gene lost 7 bases and the J gene lost 7 bases, with 16 bases spanning the gap. Germline V CDR1 and CDR2: MNHEY, SVGAGI. In DNA, the CDR3 is TGTGCCAGCACCAGTACAAGACTGTTTGGCTACACCTTC. This encodes CASTSTRLFGYTF.

The chain links TRBV3-1 (or the pseudogene TRBV3-2) to TRBJ1-2; 7 nucleotides line up with TRBD1. The germline V gene encodes CDR1 LGHDT and CDR2 YNNKEL (reference sequence). V lost 0 bases, J lost 4 bases, and 5 bases stayed unmatched. The length of the CDR3 is 15 residues. The CDR3 sequence is CASSQDPTGIYGYTF. The CDR3 DNA follows: TGTGCCAGCAGCCAAGATCCGACAGGGATCTATGGCTACACCTTC.

The V call is TRBV13, the J call TRBJ2-5; TRBD2 matches 10 bases. Germline trimming cut 2 bases from V and 5 bases from J; bases unmatched to any gene: 5. This CDR3 is 15 amino acids long. Germline V lookup: CDR1 PRHDT, CDR2 FYEKMQ (reference sequence). The CDR3 region has the DNA TGTGCCAGCAGCTTAAGGACTAGCGGATACGAGACCCAGTACTTC. Translating it yields CASSLRTSGYETQYF.

V is TRBV5-4 and J is TRBJ1-6; 7 positions match TRBD1. The V segment lost 2 bases and the J segment 6 bases; nucleotides outside the gene matches: 11. Germline assignment: CDR1 SGHNT and CDR2 YYREEE (reference sequence). The CDR3 sequence is 17 residues long. The CDR3 DNA reads as TGTGCCAGCAGCTTAAGACAGGGCCGTGATAGTAATTCACCCCTCCACTTT. Translation: CASSLRQGRDSNSPLHF.

The chain is built from TRBV2 and TRBJ2-3, with 7 bases matching TRBD2. This CDR3 region has 11 residues. Unmatched junction bases numbered 7, after V lost 9 bases and J lost 10 bases. Germline assignment: CDR1 SNHLY and CDR2 FYNNEI. The CDR3 loop reads CARSPGGPQYF. CDR3 nucleotides: TGTGCCAGGTCGCCGGGGGGTCCGCAGTATTTT.

This sequence joins TRBV4-3 and TRBJ2-3; D is undetermined. Germline lookup yields CDR1 LGHNA and CDR2 YSLEER. V was pared by 0 bases and J by 2 bases, with 12 bases between. The CDR3 is 16 amino acids. The CDR3 protein is CASSQDFQRPTDTQYF. The CDR3 coding sequence is TGCGCCAGCAGCCAAGATTTCCAGCGCCCCACAGATACGCAGTATTTT.

This clone appeared once. The chain uses TRBV27 and TRBJ2-7, with D perhaps TRBD1 (6 bases). The CDR3 consists of 13 residues. Trimming removed 5 bases at V and 2 bases at J, with 10 bases between. Germline V CDR1 and CDR2: MNHEY, SMNVEV (reference sequence). CDR3 amino acids: CASSVTGPYEQYF. The CDR3 nucleotides are TGTGCCAGCAGTGTGACAGGCCCCTACGAGCAGTACTTC.

This clone was detected only once. The chain employs TRBV28 and TRBJ2-7, with a tentative D call TRBD2 (5 bases). V lost 4 bases, J lost 4 bases, and 17 bases lay in between. CDR1 is MDHEN and CDR2 is SYDVKM in the germline V gene. The CDR3 has 15 residues. For the CDR3, the DNA is TGTGCCAGCAGTTATTCGATGCCAGGACTGTACGAGCAGTACTTC. This sequence encodes CASSYSMPGLYEQYF.

The chain recombines TRBV5-6 with TRBJ2-2, with D unresolved. Germline loops: CDR1 SGHDT, CDR2 YYEEEE. Trimming removed 5 bases at V and 4 bases at J, with 15 bases between. The CDR3 runs 15 residues. The CDR3, as DNA: TGTGCCAGCAGGCGGACCCCCGGACGCACCGGGGAGCTGTTTTTT. Protein sequence: CASRRTPGRTGELFF.

The V gene is TRBV5-6, the J gene TRBJ1-2; D unclear. Germline CDR1 reads SGHDT; CDR2 reads YYEEEE. There are 14 residues in the CDR3. V lost 4 bases, J lost 3 bases, and 13 bases lay in between. CDR3 in amino acids: CASSPVDKHYGYTF. Here the CDR3 DNA reads TGTGCCAGCAGCCCCGTCGACAAGCACTATGGCTACACCTTC.

The chain joins TRBV5-1 to TRBJ2-4; no reliable D call. The ends were cut back, 5 bases at V and 2 bases at J, with 8 bases in the middle. Germline CDR1 reads SGHRS; CDR2 reads YFSETQ. The CDR3 length is 13 residues. DNA for the CDR3: TGCGCCAGCAGATCGGTGTCCAAAAACATTCAGTACTTC. Translation gives CASRSVSKNIQYF.

CDR3 nucleotides: TGCGCCAGCAGCTTCTACGGGACAGGGCCTGGAAACACCATATATTTT. Its translation: CASSFYGTGPGNTIYF. This chain connects TRBV5-1 to TRBJ1-3; 9 bases are a match to TRBD1. The junction had 5 bases not matched to a gene; V was cut back by 2 bases and J by 2 bases. The CDR3 spans 16 residues. CDR1 SGHRS and CDR2 YFSETQ come from the germline V gene.

V and J are TRBV7-2 and TRBJ1-1, with D uncertain. This CDR3 has 15 amino acids. Germline V CDR1 and CDR2: SGHTA, FQGNSA. The ends were cut back, 3 bases at V and 8 bases at J, with 19 bases in the middle. This CDR3 is CASSLSGDLRREAFF. The DNA for the CDR3 is TGTGCCAGCAGCTTGTCGGGAGACCTCCGTAGGGAAGCTTTCTTT.

Of note for this clone: Distinct nucleotide sequences in the sample also encode this CDR3. This rearrangement joins TRBV11-2 to TRBJ1-1, with D perhaps TRBD1 (5 bases). The CDR3 is 13 amino acids. Germline CDR1 reads SGHAT; CDR2 reads FQNNGV. V shed 0 bases and J shed 4 bases, with 6 bases lying between them. CDR3 sequence (DNA): TGTGCCAGCAGCTTAGAGAGGGGCACTGAAGCTTTCTTT. This translates into CASSLERGTEAFF.

This clone has just one count. J is TRBJ1-2 and V is TRBV30; D gene ambiguous. The CDR3 is made up of 11 amino acids. Germline assignment: CDR1 GTSNPN and CDR2 SVGIG (reference sequence). V was clipped by 2 bases and J by 8 bases, with 9 bases between them. As DNA, the CDR3 is TGTGCCTGGAGTTTCCGGGAAGGCTACACCTTC. It specifies CAWSFREGYTF.

This clone came up once. The rearrangement joins TRBV6-6 to TRBJ2-2; TRBD2 agrees at 11 bases. J gave up 5 bases and V 4 bases, and 6 bases lay outside the gene matches. Per the germline V gene, CDR1 is MNHNY and CDR2 is SVGAGI (reference sequence). This CDR3 is 16 amino acids long. CDR3 sequence (DNA): TGTGCCAGCAGTTCACGGGGGACTAGCGGTACCGGGGAGCTGTTTTTT. Translation: CASSSRGTSGTGELFF.

This chain links TRBV18 with TRBJ1-2; 10 bases are a match to TRBD1. The CDR3 length is 13 residues. The germline CDR1 and CDR2 sequences are KGHSH and LQKENI. The V segment lost 6 bases and the J segment 6 bases; nucleotides outside the gene matches: 4. For the CDR3, the DNA is TGTGCCAGCTCTCCGACAGGGGGCAATGGCTACACCTTC. Translating it yields CASSPTGGNGYTF.

A single count supports this clone. This rearrangement joins TRBV25-1 to TRBJ2-5; D could derive from TRBD1 or TRBD2 (5 bases each). The CDR3 loop spans 18 amino acids. The germline gives CDR1 MGHDK, CDR2 SYGVNS. Between the trimmed V and J ends, which lost 2 bases and 2 bases, there was a span of 21 bases. DNA of the CDR3: TGTGCCAGCAGTGAACACCATTCCGGGACGCCAATGCAAGAGACCCAGTACTTC. Protein sequence: CASSEHHSGTPMQETQYF.

The J gene is TRBJ2-3, the V gene TRBV5-4, with TRBD2 matching over 10 bases. Germline values: CDR1 SGHNT, CDR2 YYREEE (reference sequence). The CDR3 is 18 residues long. V trimming: 5 bases; J trimming: 2 bases; junction bases outside the gene matches: 14. The CDR3 DNA reads TGTGCCAGCAGTTCCCCTGGGAAACTAGCGGGGCACACAGATACGCAGTATTTT. Protein product: CASSSPGKLAGHTDTQYF.

V is TRBV19 and J is TRBJ1-4, with TRBD1 matching 8 bases. The CDR3 spans 16 residues. Germline CDR1 is LNHDA and CDR2 is SQIVND (reference sequence). The ends lost 4 bases at V and 0 bases at J; junction bases unmatched: 4. The CDR3 DNA is TGTGCCAGTAGTAACGGACAGGGCACAACTAATGAAAAACTGTTTTTT. Its protein is CASSNGQGTTNEKLFF.

The CDR3 coding sequence is TGTGCCAGCAGTGATTCCCGGGGGGCCGGCGAGACCCAGTACTTC. This sequence encodes CASSDSRGAGETQYF. V usage is TRBV25-1 and J usage is TRBJ2-5; TRBD2 might be the D (7 bases). CDR1 MGHDK and CDR2 SYGVNS come from the germline V gene. The CDR3 is 15 residues long. Trimming stripped 3 bases from V and 5 bases from J, with 16 bases between.

The V call is TRBV6-5, the J call TRBJ1-6, with 10 bases matching TRBD1. CDR1 is MNHEY and CDR2 is SVGAGI in the germline V gene. The trim removed 10 bases at V and 9 bases at J, leaving 3 bases unmatched. The CDR3 length is 12 residues. CDR3 region: CATGTGVSPLHF. The CDR3, as DNA: TGTGCCACCGGGACAGGGGTTTCACCCCTCCACTTT.

In its sample, this clone was seen a few times. CDR3 sequence reads: CASSSPNEQFF. The CDR3 region has the DNA TGTGCCAGCAGCTCCCCTAATGAGCAGTTCTTC. The chain combines TRBV11-2 with TRBJ2-1; D remains ambiguous. CDR3 length equals 11 residues. Germline CDR1 is SGHAT and CDR2 is FQNNGV. V was pared by 4 bases and J by 7 bases, with 5 bases between.